The 10 T cell receptor beta chains given below trace back to one sample, sequenced in a study of shared clonotypes between healthy human individuals. Data came from immunoSEQ multiplex PCR; TCRdb stores just in-frame clones and leaves some out. The data contain approximately 330,000 clones, less than 85% of them singletons. Sequenced sample: memory CD4+ T cells sorted from blood. Stated subset: CD45RA-negative fraction. These receptors originate from a man between 25 and 39 years old in good health.

The V gene is TRBV10-3, the J gene TRBJ1-1; no definite D call. The CDR3 has 12 amino acids. Germline V lookup: CDR1 ENHRY, CDR2 SYGVKD. Trimming left V 10 bases short and J 6 bases short, with 15 bases between. The CDR3 here is CATSRVGAEAFF. The CDR3 bases are TGTGCCACCAGCCGGGTGGGCGCTGAAGCTTTCTTT.

This clone occurred a few times. The chain is built from TRBV10-2 and TRBJ2-1; D is uncertain. The CDR3 contains 14 residues. CDR1 is WSHSY and CDR2 is SAAADI in the germline V gene. Deletions cut 11 bases from V and 0 bases from J, with 14 bases between. The CDR3 is CASYTSSSYNEQFF. CDR3 sequence (DNA): TGCGCCTCCTACACTTCGAGCTCCTACAATGAGCAGTTCTTC.

This clone has just a few counts. This sequence joins TRBV30 and TRBJ1-4, with a tentative D call TRBD1 (5 bases). The CDR3 is made up of 13 amino acids. From germline, CDR1 is GTSNPN and CDR2 SVGIG (reference sequence). The germline V and J ends were trimmed by 7 bases and 5 bases, with 14 bases remaining between them. CDR3 residues: CAYLGRQNEKLFF. The CDR3 nucleotides read TGTGCCTACTTGGGACGGCAGAATGAAAAACTGTTTTTT. Supplemented by reference TRBV30 and TRBJ1-4, the full variable domain reads SQTIHQWPATLVQPVGSPLSLECTVEGTSNPNLYWYRQAAGRGLQLLFYSVGIGQISSEVPQNLSASRPQDRQFILSSKKLLLSDSGFYLCAYLGRQNEKLFFGSGTQLSVL.

The genes are TRBV29-1 and TRBJ1-1; D is possibly TRBD1 (6 bases). Germline-derived CDR1 and CDR2 are SQVTM and ANQGSEA. The CDR3 spans 13 residues. In nucleotides, the CDR3 is TGCAGTGCCAGGCGGGGGCCGGACACTGAAGCTTTCTTT. This translates into CSARRGPDTEAFF.

The chain combines TRBV11-2 with TRBJ1-1; D is unresolved. The CDR3 extends over 13 amino acids. Deletions cut 1 base from V and 4 bases from J, with 7 bases between. Germline CDR1 reads SGHAT; CDR2 reads FQNNGV. CDR3 nucleotide sequence: TGTGCCAGCAGCTTAGCCTGGGGCACTGAAGCTTTCTTT. The encoded protein is CASSLAWGTEAFF.

This clone was detected a few times. The V call is TRBV5-1, the J call TRBJ2-1, with a weak D call TRBD1 (6 bases). Germline V lookup: CDR1 SGHRS, CDR2 YFSETQ. V shed 0 bases and J shed 0 bases, with 10 bases lying between them. The CDR3 is made up of 16 amino acids. The DNA of the CDR3 is TGCGCCAGCAGCTTGGTGGGGGCAGCCTCCTACAATGAGCAGTTCTTC. Its translation is CASSLVGAASYNEQFF. The full variable domain, with the rest looked up from reference TRBV5-1 and TRBJ2-1, is KAGVTQTPRYLIKTRGQQVTLSCSPISGHRSVSWYQQTPGQGLQFLFEYFSETQRNKGNFPGRFSGRQFSNSRSEMNVSTLELGDSALYLCASSLVGAASYNEQFFGPGTRLTVL.

A note on this clone: Other DNA sequences in the same sample also yield this CDR3. The chain combines TRBV18 with TRBJ2-5, with 8 bases that match TRBD1. Germline-derived CDR1 and CDR2 are KGHSH and LQKENI. The CDR3 loop spans 14 amino acids. With 6 bases clipped from V and 1 base from J, the junction kept 4 bases outside the gene matches. The DNA for the CDR3 is TGTGCCAGCTCGCGACAGGGGCCCCAAGAGACCCAGTACTTC. It yields the protein CASSRQGPQETQYF.

The J gene is TRBJ1-5, the V gene TRBV27; a weak D match, TRBD1 (5 bases). From germline, CDR1 is MNHEY and CDR2 SMNVEV (reference sequence). The CDR3 totals 14 residues. Trimming removed 5 bases from V and 6 bases from J, with 14 bases in between. CDR3 nucleotides: TGTGCCAGCAGTCCCGATGGGGCTTTTCAGCCCCAGCATTTT. Translation: CASSPDGAFQPQHF.

In DNA form, the CDR3 reads TGTGCCAGCAGCCCCCGACTAGAGCAGTTCTTC. Protein: CASSPRLEQFF. The chain links TRBV6-1 to TRBJ2-1, with D perhaps matching TRBD2 (5 bases). Trimming cost V 6 bases and J 10 bases, with 10 bases left between them. Per germline, CDR1 MNHNS and CDR2 SASEGT. The CDR3 covers 11 residues.

This clone was observed many times. This sample includes further DNA sequences coding for the same CDR3. V usage is TRBV4-2 and J usage is TRBJ2-3; no clear D. The CDR3 loop spans 13 amino acids. CDR1 and CDR2 from the germline V gene are LGHNA and YNFKEQ. Deletions cut 1 base from V and 6 bases from J, with 8 bases between. CDR3 amino acids: CASSQGPTDTQYF. The CDR3 DNA sequence: TGTGCCAGCAGCCAAGGGCCTACCGATACGCAGTATTTT.